One and the same sample provided the 24 T cell receptor beta chains below, sequenced in a study of blood T cell repertoires in COVID-19. Method: immunoSEQ multiplex PCR; TCRdb's copy keeps in-frame clones and lacks some. The sample includes more than 30,000 clones, just under 95% of them seen just once. The specimen was peripheral blood. The receptors here all came from a human donor with active COVID-19. The donor label of this sample is uncertain.

The CDR3 sequence is CASSGGPGRGTEAFF. The DNA of the CDR3 is TGTGCCAGCAGCGGGGGACCGGGCAGGGGCACTGAAGCTTTCTTT. This chain connects TRBV9 to TRBJ1-1, with D perhaps matching TRBD1 (6 bases). The CDR3 has 15 residues. Trimming stripped 3 bases from V and 4 bases from J, with 16 bases between. Germline assignment: CDR1 SGDLS and CDR2 YYNGEE.

The V gene is TRBV6-5, the J gene TRBJ2-3; 7 nucleotides agree with TRBD2. With 7 bases clipped from V and 0 bases from J, the junction kept 7 bases outside the gene matches. The CDR3 loop spans 15 amino acids. CDR1 is MNHEY, CDR2 SVGAGI, per germline. CDR3 bases: TGTGCCAGCACCCAGCGGGGCGGGAGCACAGATACGCAGTATTTT. It specifies CASTQRGGSTDTQYF.

The chain joins TRBV28 to TRBJ2-7; no firm D call. V lost 6 bases and J 9 bases, leaving 15 bases between the germline ends. The CDR3 totals 12 residues. CDR1 is MDHEN and CDR2 is SYDVKM in the germline V gene. CDR3 nucleotides: TGTGCCAGCAGCGCCCCTGTGATCGGGCAGTACTTC. It specifies CASSAPVIGQYF.

This chain's CDR3 is CASSLRTGSRGEQFF. The CDR3, as DNA: TGTGCCAGCAGTCTCCGGACAGGGTCCCGTGGTGAGCAGTTCTTC. The chain couples TRBV28 to TRBJ2-1; 8 nucleotides agree with TRBD1. The CDR3 totals 15 residues. The germline V gene encodes CDR1 MDHEN and CDR2 SYDVKM. Trimming took 5 bases from V and 9 from J; bases not matched to a gene: 12.

CDR3 protein: CASSLVEYNEQFF. CDR3 DNA sequence: TGTGCCAGCAGCTTGGTGGAGTACAATGAGCAGTTCTTC. The chain uses TRBV5-5 and TRBJ2-1; D is unclear. The V and J ends lost 0 bases and 4 bases respectively, with 5 bases between them. Germline CDR1 reads SGHKS; CDR2 reads YYEKEE (reference sequence). There are 13 residues in the CDR3.

The rearrangement joins TRBV5-4 to TRBJ1-1; 7 bases fit TRBD1. After removal of 5 bases from V and 5 bases from J, the junction contained 12 bases not matched to a gene. The CDR3 totals 15 residues. Germline loops: CDR1 SGHNT, CDR2 YYREEE (reference sequence). The CDR3 protein is CASSYGTERRTEAFF. For the CDR3, the DNA is TGTGCCAGCAGTTACGGGACAGAACGGAGGACTGAAGCTTTCTTT.

This rearrangement joins TRBV29-1 to TRBJ2-3; no firm D call. CDR3 size: 10 residues. V was shortened by 7 bases and J by 6 bases, with 8 bases between the two germline ends. Germline V gene data show CDR1 as SQVTM and CDR2 as ANQGSEA. For the CDR3, the DNA is TGCAGCGCTGTATTGGATACGCAGTATTTT. Its translation is CSAVLDTQYF.

This clone is a singleton in its sample. This chain connects TRBV6-2 or TRBV6-3 to TRBJ2-3; 8 bases are a match to TRBD1. The CDR3 contains 13 residues. V was pared by 5 bases and J by 7 bases, with 5 bases of the junction left unmatched. Germline CDR1 is MNHEY and CDR2 is SVGEGT. Here the CDR3 reads CASSPTGAYTQYF. CDR3 nucleotide sequence: TGTGCCAGCAGTCCGACAGGGGCATATACGCAGTATTTT.

CDR3 sequence reads: CASSLVAGLHEQYF. As DNA, the CDR3 is TGTGCCAGCAGCTTAGTAGCGGGCCTTCACGAGCAGTACTTC. The J gene is TRBJ2-7, the V gene TRBV7-2, with 7 bases fitting TRBD2. Looked up from germline, CDR1 is SGHTA and CDR2 is FQGNSA. This CDR3 comprises 14 residues. Trimming at V came to 1 base and at J to 5 bases, leaving 5 bases not matched to a gene.

The genes are TRBV25-1 and TRBJ2-3; 12 bases fit TRBD2. Germline-derived CDR1 and CDR2 are MGHDK and SYGVNS. J was trimmed by 5 bases and V by 10 bases; bases with no gene match: 10. The CDR3 loop spans 15 amino acids. CDR3 loop: CATGLAGPRGDTQYF. The CDR3 bases are TGTGCCACCGGACTAGCGGGACCCCGGGGAGATACGCAGTATTTT.

The rearrangement links TRBV27 to TRBJ1-2; D is undetermined. The CDR3 is 14 amino acids. Trimming cost V 1 base and J 5 bases, with 11 bases left between them. The V gene's germline CDR1 is MNHEY and CDR2 SMNVEV (reference sequence). The CDR3 DNA is TGTGCCAGCAGTTTATTTTCCGGGGATTATGGCTACACCTTC. This sequence encodes CASSLFSGDYGYTF.

The chain uses TRBV5-1 and TRBJ2-1; D unresolved. The V gene lost 1 base and the J gene lost 5 bases, with 10 bases spanning the gap. The CDR3 has 14 amino acids. From germline, CDR1 is SGHRS and CDR2 YFSETQ. CDR3 in DNA: TGCGCCAGCAGCTTGCAGGTGAACAACAATGAGCAGTTCTTC. Residues: CASSLQVNNNEQFF.

The chain has TRBV25-1 and TRBJ1-2, with 10 bases matching TRBD1. The V gene's germline CDR1 is MGHDK and CDR2 SYGVNS. The length of the CDR3 is 12 residues. J gave up 9 bases and V 8 bases, and 6 bases lay outside the gene matches. The CDR3 DNA follows: TGTGCCAGCTGGCCGGGACAGGGGCGCTACACCTTC. This codes for CASWPGQGRYTF.

V gene TRBV10-3 combines with J gene TRBJ2-5; TRBD1 might be the D (5 bases). CDR1 is ENHRY, CDR2 SYGVKD, per germline. Trimming shortened V by 2 bases and J by 1 base, and 8 bases separated the two germline ends. The length of the CDR3 is 14 residues. This CDR3 is CAISEGASQETQYF. The CDR3 DNA reads TGTGCCATCAGTGAGGGGGCCAGCCAAGAGACCCAGTACTTC.

The genes are TRBV5-3 and TRBJ2-2; TRBD1 matches at 11 bases. TRBV5-3 is noted as an ORF with a role that remains uncertain. There are 22 residues in the CDR3. V lost 3 bases, J lost 2 bases, and 21 bases stayed unmatched. CDR3 sequence (DNA): TGTGCCAGAAGCTCGTGGGACAGGGGGTTTGCAGATAACCTCTTTAACACCGGGGAGCTGTTTTTT. Translating it yields CARSSWDRGFADNLFNTGELFF.

This chain uses TRBV3-1 (or the pseudogene TRBV3-2) with TRBJ2-2, with D unclear. Trimming took 1 base from V and 8 from J, leaving 8 bases between them. This CDR3 spans 13 amino acids. Germline V lookup: CDR1 LGHDT, CDR2 YNNKEL (reference sequence). CDR3 DNA: TGTGCCAGCAGCCAAGCCCCCGTGGGGGAGCTGTTTTTT. Translated, it gives CASSQAPVGELFF.

J is TRBJ1-2 and V is TRBV6-2 or TRBV6-3, with D uncertain. Looked up from germline, CDR1 is MNHEY and CDR2 is SVGEGT. Trimming took 4 bases from V and 4 from J, leaving 10 bases between them. The length of the CDR3 is 13 residues. This CDR3 is CASSSYRIYGYTF. The CDR3 coding sequence is TGTGCCAGCAGTTCCTACCGCATCTATGGCTACACCTTC.

This chain connects TRBV4-1 to TRBJ2-7; 8 bases match TRBD2. This CDR3 has 16 residues. Germline V gives CDR1 MGHRA, CDR2 YSYEKL. The junction had 7 bases not matched to a gene; V was cut back by 0 bases and J by 3 bases. In DNA form, the CDR3 reads TGCGCCAGCAGCCAAGATCCGGGAGGGGTGAACTACGAGCAGTACTTC. Protein product: CASSQDPGGVNYEQYF.

This chain connects TRBV9 to TRBJ2-2; weak D call: TRBD2 (6 bases). Germline loops: CDR1 SGDLS, CDR2 YYNGEE. V lost 0 bases to trimming and J lost 6 bases, with 12 bases between them. The CDR3 length is 15 residues. Written as DNA, the CDR3 is TGTGCCAGCAGCGTAGGAGGAGGGAAGGCCGGGGAGCTGTTTTTT. Protein product: CASSVGGGKAGELFF. The full variable domain, in which reference TRBV9 and TRBJ2-2 provide the parts outside the CDR3, is DSGVTQTPKHLITATGQRVTLRCSPRSGDLSVYWYQQSLDQGLQFLIQYYNGEERAKGNILERFSAQQFPDLHSELNLSSLELGDSALYFCASSVGGGKAGELFFGEGSRLTVL.

The chain links TRBV5-4 to TRBJ1-2; 7 bases map to TRBD1. The V segment lost 5 bases and the J segment 5 bases; nucleotides outside the gene matches: 9. Per the germline V gene, CDR1 is SGHNT and CDR2 is YYREEE (reference sequence). CDR3 length: 14 residues. The CDR3 DNA reads as TGTGCCAGCAGTTCACAGGGGATGGTGTATGGCTACACCTTC. Its translation: CASSSQGMVYGYTF.

The V and J genes are TRBV7-2 and TRBJ2-7; TRBD2 matches 9 bases. V shed 3 bases, J shed 4 bases, and the junction held 7 bases outside the gene matches. This CDR3 comprises 15 residues. Germline V gene sequence: CDR1 SGHTA, CDR2 FQGNSA. CDR3 nucleotides: TGTGCCAGCAGCTTGGCGGGGGGGCCGTTTTACGAGCAGTACTTC. This translates into CASSLAGGPFYEQYF.

This clone was detected once. The chain carries TRBV7-9 and TRBJ2-2, with 7 bases that match TRBD2. The CDR3 extends over 16 amino acids. Trimming at V came to 2 bases and at J to 5 bases, leaving 8 bases not matched to a gene. Per the germline V gene, CDR1 is SEHNR and CDR2 is FQNEAQ (reference sequence). The CDR3 protein is CASSLPLASPTGELFF. Here the CDR3 DNA reads TGTGCCAGCAGCTTACCACTAGCGTCACCAACCGGGGAGCTGTTTTTT.

This clone was recorded a few times. This chain joins TRBV4-1 and TRBJ1-5; no definite D call. Looked up from germline, CDR1 is MGHRA and CDR2 is YSYEKL. Trimming removed 3 bases at V and 1 base at J, with 25 bases between. The length of the CDR3 is 20 residues. CDR3 DNA: TGCGCCAGCAGCCACCATCCAATCCTACGAGCGGGGATAAGCAATCAGCCCCAGCATTTT. This sequence encodes CASSHHPILRAGISNQPQHF.

The V gene is TRBV5-4, the J gene TRBJ2-7; a weak D match, TRBD2 (5 bases). V was trimmed by 1 base and J by 2 bases, leaving 7 bases between them. The V gene's germline CDR1 is SGHNT and CDR2 YYREEE (reference sequence). CDR3 size: 13 residues. The CDR3 sequence: CASSLHGTYEQYF. The CDR3 nucleotides read TGTGCCAGCAGCTTGCACGGGACCTACGAGCAGTACTTC.